This T cell receptor beta chain was identified in a study of glioma-infiltrating T cells (TCRdb year 2016). Background for the entire study: Sequencing of TCR alpha- and beta-chain repertoires was performed on glioma tissue, on non-neoplastic brain tissue, and on matched peripheral blood mononuclear cells. To gauge divergence between tissue and blood T-cell populations, every tissue-infiltrating repertoire was compared against the peripheral blood repertoire from the same patient. Three low-grade glioma patients, several primary glioblastoma patients, and three non-glioma patients who contributed non-neoplastic brain tissue made up the paired cohort.

This clonotype has at least ten counts. Its antigen is unknown. The record has no base qualities; no much larger clone is one base away. The CDR1 and CDR2 encoded by the germline V gene are MNHNS and SASEGT. The CDR3 has 14 amino acids, counting the end cysteine and phenylalanine. The entry retains the CDR3 DNA only, 42 bases that are in frame from base 1. Between the V and J ends, shortened by 4 bases and 4 bases respectively, the junction contains 8 bases. TCR alpha and beta CDR3 regions were amplified with the iRepertoire nested amplicon-rescue multiplex PCR (arm-PCR) platform from RNA. The input for one-step reverse transcription and amplification was 100-400 ng of either tissue mRNA or PBMC total RNA. Following bead purification, Illumina adapters were added by a secondary multiplex PCR, and the libraries were gel-purified between 200 and 400 bp. Internal 6-nucleotide barcodes were carried by the libraries and were used for demultiplexing. Libraries were sequenced on an Illumina MiSeq with 2x220 or 2x250 nucleotide paired-end reads. In the original analysis: Paired reads were merged using FLASH 1.2.11 and were aligned to the GRCh37 human genome using BWA-MEM, after which TRA and TRB reads were extracted. An IMGT-derived reference of cassette sequences and CDR3 motifs, with pseudogenes included, was used for V and J assignment. Reads were translated in three frames, and productive CDR3s were defined by a C…FGXG motif without stop codons. A clonotype was defined as a unique combination of a V-J cassette pair and a CDR3 amino acid sequence. Reads were filtered by Hamming distance, thresholded by each sample's sequence error rate in mapped regions. The public reads were reprocessed in TCRdb via fastp at Q25 and MiXCR, keeping in-frame beta chains. Rows merge per CDR3 protein into single entries with the most common DNA and genes. TCRdb's processing, not the authors' own work, is the source of the V and J calls. The sample table shows under 200,000 distinct CDR3 sequences, and around 40% are seen once. The top ten clones comprise 5.2% of the sample.

What the work shows at the level of the full study, not this receptor alone: Very few CDR3 sequences were shared between tissue and blood, attributed to high CDR3 diversity and limited sampling. VJ-independent divergence between tissue and blood was found to be below expectation in non-neoplastic patients but above expectation in all gliomas, particularly low-grade gliomas. Small numbers underpinned the group comparisons: about eight glioblastoma patients, three low-grade glioma patients and three non-neoplastic patients.

The receptor was derived from a human donor with low-grade glioma or glioblastoma, undergoing nonglioma brain surgery, or in good health (not recorded which). Sequencing was done on a sample of glioma tissue, nonneoplastic brain tissue, or PBMCs (not recorded which). The sequence is built from TRBV6-1 and TRBJ2-6, with no reliable assignment of the D segment. The CDR3 protein: CASSAGRGANVLTF. The nucleotides read TGTGCCAGCAGTGCCGGGCGGGGGGCCAACGTCCTGACTTTC.